A single sample gave rise to the 24 T cell receptor beta chains below, sequenced in a study of blood T cells in healthy people across ages (dated by TCRdb to between 2014 and 2017). Library prep was done by 5' RACE. The data were produced on an Illumina HiSeq 2500. A second PCR of roughly 6 to 12 cycles was performed with a sample-barcoded 5' primer and a J-beta primer mix. The raw public data were reprocessed by TCRdb itself: fastp quality trimming at Q25, MiXCR clonotype calling, in-frame beta chains only. Rows are unified per CDR3 protein, each entry keeping the most common DNA and genes. The sample table holds almost 1 million distinct CDR3 sequences, of which approximately 50% were seen once. The ten largest clones take up about 20% of the sample. The sample comprised blood. The origin of the receptors is a woman in her fifties or sixties in good health.

Only one count was recorded for this clonotype. CDR3 amino acids: CSAGPTSGDDTQYF. In DNA, the CDR3 is TGCAGTGCTGGCCCGACTAGCGGGGACGATACGCAGTATTTT. This rearrangement joins TRBV20-1 to TRBJ2-3; the match to TRBD2 covers 11 bases. Germline CDR1 and CDR2: DFQATT and SNEGSKA (reference sequence). This CDR3 has 14 residues. V shed 5 bases and J 6 bases; nucleotides not matched to a gene: 7.

This clonotype has a handful of counts. This CDR3 is CASSFGQENYGYTF. Written as DNA, the CDR3 is TGTGCCAGCAGTTTTGGACAGGAAAACTATGGCTACACCTTC. The chain uses TRBV7-9 and TRBJ1-2, with 7 positions matching TRBD1. Germline V gene data show CDR1 as SEHNR and CDR2 as FQNEAQ (reference sequence). The CDR3 has 14 amino acids. The trim removed 6 bases at V and 2 bases at J, leaving 6 bases unmatched.

Written as DNA, the CDR3 is TGCGCCAGCCGTAGACTCACTAGCGGGGGATCCTACGAGCAGTACTTC. As protein: CASRRLTSGGSYEQYF. This chain joins TRBV4-1 and TRBJ2-7; 11 bases line up with TRBD2. The CDR3 spans 16 residues. V lost 8 bases and J lost 1; bases outside the gene matches: 10. From germline, CDR1 is MGHRA and CDR2 YSYEKL.

The V and J genes are TRBV5-1 and TRBJ2-1, with 12 bases matching TRBD1. With 0 bases clipped from V and 5 bases from J, the junction kept 3 bases outside the gene matches. Per the germline V gene, CDR1 is SGHRS and CDR2 is YFSETQ. The CDR3 runs to 16 residues. CDR3 coding DNA: TGCGCCAGCAGCTTGGCCGGGACAGGGGGCAACAATGAGCAGTTCTTC. Residues: CASSLAGTGGNNEQFF.

The genes are TRBV11-2 and TRBJ2-5; 8 positions agree with TRBD1. The DNA end lines up better with TRBJ2-7; the J call may be wrong. CDR1 is SGHAT, CDR2 FQNNGV, per germline. The CDR3 is 16 amino acids. The CDR3 loop reads CASSLGIGTGFYEQYF. The CDR3 nucleotides are TGTGCCAGCAGCTTAGGGATTGGGACAGGCTTCTACGAGCAGTACTTC.

This chain uses TRBV6-5 with TRBJ1-4; the match to TRBD1 covers 10 bases. The CDR3 is 15 residues long. Germline CDR1 MNHEY, CDR2 SVGAGI. V trimming: 4 bases; J trimming: 8 bases; junction bases outside the gene matches: 7. The CDR3 sequence: CASSSDRGLKEKLFF. DNA of the CDR3: TGTGCCAGCAGTTCAGACAGGGGGCTAAAAGAAAAACTGTTTTTT.

This chain links TRBV28 with TRBJ2-7; D might be TRBD2 (6 bases). Trimming cost V 3 bases and J 3 bases, with 21 bases left between them. The CDR3 sequence is 17 residues long. The germline V gene has CDR1 MDHEN and CDR2 SYDVKM. The CDR3 DNA is TGTGCCAGCAGTTTTGAGGCAGGCAACCCTAGCGACTACGAGCAGTACTTC. It is translated as CASSFEAGNPSDYEQYF.

This clonotype was seen only a few times. The chain is built from TRBV9 and TRBJ2-7; TRBD2 aligns across 13 bases. V shed 0 bases and J 3 bases; nucleotides not matched to a gene: 6. CDR3 length: 17 amino acids. The V gene's germline CDR1 is SGDLS and CDR2 YYNGEE. The DNA for the CDR3 is TGTGCCAGCAGCGTAGGAGGTCGGACTAGCGGGAGCTACGAGCAGTACTTC. This gives the protein CASSVGGRTSGSYEQYF.

The gene calls are TRBV6-1 and TRBJ1-5; D gene unclear. V was shortened by 2 bases and J by 7 bases, with 9 bases between the two germline ends. The CDR3 sequence is 13 residues long. The germline CDR1 and CDR2 sequences are MNHNS and SASEGT. CDR3 sequence reads: CASSEQRVQPQHF. CDR3 nucleotides: TGTGCCAGCAGTGAACAGAGAGTCCAGCCCCAGCATTTT.

This clonotype was detected once. The junction and the germline gene differ at one end; a read error may be behind it. The CDR3 region is CGARTDRDNQPQHF. The CDR3 DNA follows: TGCGGTGCTAGAACCGACAGGGACAATCAGCCCCAGCATTTT. The chain recombines TRBV20-1 with TRBJ1-5; TRBD1 matches 7 bases. The CDR3 runs to 14 residues. In germline, CDR1 is DFQATT, CDR2 SNEGSKA (reference sequence).

V usage is TRBV7-2 and J usage is TRBJ2-3; 8 nucleotides line up with TRBD2. Germline V gene sequence: CDR1 SGHTA, CDR2 FQGNSA. The CDR3 totals 17 residues. J gave up 3 bases and V 9 bases, and 17 bases lay outside the gene matches. The CDR3 protein is CASSQVVGAGGTDTQYF. In DNA form, the CDR3 reads TGTGCCAGTAGTCAAGTGGTAGGCGCGGGAGGTACAGATACGCAGTATTTT.

The chain couples TRBV2 to TRBJ1-4; TRBD1 matches at 8 bases. Unmatched junction bases numbered 5, after V lost 7 bases and J lost 7 bases. The CDR3 contains 13 residues. CDR1 is SNHLY, CDR2 FYNNEI, per germline. The CDR3 protein is CASMRTGLEKLFF. DNA for the CDR3: TGTGCCAGCATGCGGACAGGGCTTGAAAAACTGTTTTTT.

The chain couples TRBV13 to TRBJ2-7; no reliable D call. Germline CDR1 PRHDT, CDR2 FYEKMQ (reference sequence). Trimming removed 3 bases from V and 3 bases from J, with 6 bases in between. The CDR3 runs 12 residues. This CDR3 reads CASSFYLYEQYF. The DNA for the CDR3 is TGTGCCAGCAGCTTTTACCTCTACGAGCAGTACTTC.

This clonotype has just a few counts. V gene TRBV15 combines with J gene TRBJ2-7; possibly TRBD1 for D (6 bases). CDR1 LNHNV and CDR2 YYDKDF come from the germline V gene (reference sequence). Trimming removed 5 bases at V and 3 bases at J, with 11 bases between. CDR3 length equals 13 residues. CDR3 bases: TGTGCCACCAGCGCTGGGGGCATCTACGAGCAGTACTTC. This encodes CATSAGGIYEQYF.

V gene TRBV29-1 combines with J gene TRBJ2-5, with 10 nucleotides matching TRBD1. V lost 6 bases, J lost 11 bases, and 12 bases stayed unmatched. Germline CDR1 reads SQVTM; CDR2 reads ANQGSEA. This CDR3 is built from 13 residues. In nucleotides, the CDR3 is TGCAGCGTCCGGACAGGGGGGGACAATGAGCAGTACTTC. The encoded protein is CSVRTGGDNEQYF.

V gene TRBV28 combines with J gene TRBJ2-4; 16 positions match TRBD2. The CDR3 totals 19 residues. From germline, CDR1 is MDHEN and CDR2 SYDVKM. With 4 bases clipped from V and 0 bases from J, the junction kept 6 bases outside the gene matches. Written as DNA, the CDR3 is TGTGCCAGCAGTTCCCCGGGACTAGCGGGAGGGCTAGCCAAAAACATTCAGTACTTC. Translated: CASSSPGLAGGLAKNIQYF.

As for this clonotype: Compared with germline, one end of the junction differs, possibly owing to a read error. J is TRBJ2-4 and V is TRBV4-2; 9 bases align to TRBD2. The DNA end favors TRBJ2-7, so the J call may be wrong. The CDR3 runs 15 residues. Germline loops: CDR1 LGHNA, CDR2 YNFKEQ. CDR3 DNA sequence: TGTGTCAGCAGCCAAGGTCCGGGACTAGCAGGCGAGCAGTACTTC. Its translation: CVSSQGPGLAGEQYF.

This clonotype appeared many times. The V gene is TRBV4-2, the J gene TRBJ2-7, with 8 bases aligning to TRBD2. The CDR3 spans 16 residues. Germline V gene data show CDR1 as LGHNA and CDR2 as YNFKEQ. The V gene end was trimmed by 2 bases and the J gene end by 3 bases; junction bases not matched to a gene: 9. CDR3 sequence (DNA): TGTGCCAGCAGCCAAACCCTACTAGCGGAACGCTACGAGCAGTACTTC. Its translation is CASSQTLLAERYEQYF.

V and J are TRBV24-1 and TRBJ2-2; TRBD1 agrees at 10 bases. The V segment lost 12 bases and the J segment 6 bases; nucleotides outside the gene matches: 9. Germline loops: CDR1 KGHDR, CDR2 SFDVKD. CDR3 size: 14 residues. The CDR3 sequence is CAAAGTGAAGELFF. DNA for the CDR3: TGTGCCGCAGCCGGGACAGGGGCTGCCGGGGAGCTGTTTTTT.

The rearrangement uses TRBV12-3 or TRBV12-4 and TRBJ2-3; D is possibly TRBD1 or TRBD2 (6 bases each). V gave up 0 bases and J gave up 0 bases, with 10 bases separating them. The CDR3 runs to 16 residues. CDR3 sequence reads: CASSLAQGTSTDTQYF. The DNA of the CDR3 is TGTGCCAGCAGTTTAGCCCAGGGGACTAGCACAGATACGCAGTATTTT.

This sequence joins TRBV4-1 and TRBJ2-5; 10 bases agree with TRBD2. The J call is doubtful: the DNA matches TRBJ2-7 better. The CDR3 sequence is 16 residues long. From germline, CDR1 is MGHRA and CDR2 YSYEKL. The CDR3 DNA reads TGCGCCAGCAGCCAAGATTGCAGCGGGAGGGGGTACGAGCAGTACTTC. This gives the protein CASSQDCSGRGYEQYF.

This clonotype has a handful of counts. The J gene is TRBJ2-7, the V gene TRBV20-1, with no clear D. Germline V gives CDR1 DFQATT, CDR2 SNEGSKA (reference sequence). This CDR3 has 12 residues. The germline V and J ends were trimmed by 3 bases and 4 bases, with 10 bases remaining between them. CDR3 sequence reads: CSASDIPYEQYF. CDR3 DNA: TGCAGTGCTAGCGACATCCCATACGAGCAGTACTTC.

This chain uses TRBV20-1 with TRBJ2-1, with TRBD2 as a possible D gene (5 bases). The CDR3 is 13 residues long. Germline CDR1 DFQATT, CDR2 SNEGSKA (reference sequence). The V end lost 3 bases, the J end lost 5 bases, and 11 bases lay between the germline ends. In nucleotides, the CDR3 is TGCAGTGCTAGTGAAGCGGTGAACAATGAGCAGTTCTTC. It yields the protein CSASEAVNNEQFF.

J is TRBJ2-7 and V is TRBV27; no clear D. In germline, CDR1 is MNHEY, CDR2 SMNVEV (reference sequence). The V end was cut by 3 bases, the J end by 2 bases, with 11 bases between. CDR3 size: 14 residues. In nucleotides, the CDR3 is TGTGCCAGCAGTTTTGGCGGATCGACCTACGAGCAGTACTTC. Amino acids: CASSFGGSTYEQYF.